This TCR beta chain was captured in a study of T cell repertoires in cytomegalovirus infection. Each CDR3 protein gets one entry after TCRdb re-called the reads with MiXCR. The table shows approximately 170,000 distinct CDR3 sequences, with about 15% occurring only once. CDR1 and CDR2 from the germline V gene are MDHEN and SYDVKM. The CDR3 runs 15 residues. Study outcomes and limitations: Clonotype analysis showed dominance of the ex vivo response by HLA-C-restricted CMV-specific TCR beta clonotypes.

As to this clonotype: Its antigen is not identified. Its ends do not fully match the called genes, so a read error is possible.

V and J are TRBV28 and TRBJ2-7; D call uncertain. The sample consisted of CD8+ T cells from PBMCs. This sequence was found in a human donor in good health (CMV status not recorded). Some clones in this sample may be carry-over from other donors' samples. Here the CDR3 DNA reads TGTGCCAGCACCCCTCTTAATCCCAGCTCCTACGAACAGTACTTC. It codes for CASTPLNPSSYEQYF.